Listed below are T cell receptor beta chains from one sample, sequenced in a study of immune heterogeneity within non-small cell lung tumors. TCRdb analysed the multiplex PCR reads with MiXCR anew, one entry per CDR3 protein. The sample lists over 5,000 distinct CDR3 sequences, around 20% occurring once. The sequencing sample was made of lung tumor tissue. Every receptor here comes from a woman aged 55-70 years with non-small cell lung cancer. CDR3s include the opening cysteine and the closing phenylalanine or tryptophan. The D gene is left open where the match is weak. Part of the rows lack a size; the others show once, few, many or a class for expanded clones.

D gene,clone size,V gene,J gene,CDR3 DNA,CDR3 protein
TRBD1,medium-sized,TRBV12-3/TRBV12-4,TRBJ2-1,TGTGCCAGCAGTTGGGACAGGGGGCTCAATGAGCAGTTCTTC,CASSWDRGLNEQFF
TRBD2,medium-sized,TRBV2,TRBJ2-2,TGTGCCAGCAACGGAGGGAGCGGGAGGGGCACCGGGGAGCTGTTTTTT,CASNGGSGRGTGELFF
NA,medium-sized,TRBV19,TRBJ2-3,TGTGCCAGTAGTACGATTGGCGGGGTTTCCGCAGATACGCAGTATTTT,CASSTIGGVSADTQYF
NA,few,TRBV6-1,TRBJ1-1,TGTGCCAGCAGAGTCTTAGGCACTGAAGCTTTCTTT,CASRVLGTEAFF
NA,medium-sized,TRBV6-1,TRBJ1-1,TGTGCCAGCAAGTTGGGGCGGAGGGTGAACACTGAAGCTTTCTTT,CASKLGRRVNTEAFF
NA,medium-sized,TRBV2,TRBJ1-3,TGTGCCAGTCAGGCTACCTCTGGAAACACCATATATTTT,CASQATSGNTIYF
NA,medium-sized,TRBV18,TRBJ1-2,TGTGCCAGCTCACCCCGGGACACGGACTACACCTTC,CASSPRDTDYTF
NA,medium-sized,TRBV20-1,TRBJ2-7,TGCAGTGCTAATACCTACCGGCGGGACTCAACCTACGAGCAGTACTTC,CSANTYRRDSTYEQYF
NA,NA,TRBV20-1,TRBJ2-1,TGCAGTGCTTATAGCGGGACAGCAGGCGTTTACAATGAGCAGTTCTTC,CSAYSGTAGVYNEQFF
TRBD2,NA,TRBV29-1,TRBJ2-1,TGCAGCGCCCAACTAGCGGAGTACAATGAGCAGTTCTTC,CSAQLAEYNEQFF
TRBD2,medium-sized,TRBV29-1,TRBJ2-5,TGCAGCGTTGCTGACGGGAGGGCCGGGGAGACCCAGTACTTC,CSVADGRAGETQYF
TRBD1,medium-sized,TRBV28,TRBJ1-6,TGTGCCAGCACCGCGGACAGGGGGCGAAATTCACCCCTCCACTTT,CASTADRGRNSPLHF
NA,medium-sized,TRBV7-2,TRBJ1-1,TGTGCCAGCAGCCGGAAGGTGGGGTCTAACACTGAAGCTTTCTTT,CASSRKVGSNTEAFF